The 28 T cell receptor beta chains listed next were all sequenced from one sample in a study of shared clonotypes between healthy human individuals (dated by TCRdb to about 2020). The library relied on the immunoSEQ multiplex PCR assay. TCRdb took over this immuneACCESS table, retaining in-frame rearrangements with V and J assigned. Such tables are incomplete; in checked studies, under half of the missing clones stem from an unresolved V gene, and the remainder is unexplained. Counted in this sample were about 580,000 clones; roughly 98% of them appeared once. Roughly 0.29% of the sample rests with the top ten. CD8 naive samples were obtained by positive selection for CCR7 among CD45RO-negative cells, yielding a CD45RA+CCR7+ population from which TemRA cells were excluded. The source material was naive CD8+ T cells sorted from blood. Read against the paper, the sample's cell subset or site label means: CD45RA+CCR7+. The receptors derive from a man aged 25 to 45 in good health.

The chain uses TRBV27 and TRBJ1-1; 7 bases agree with TRBD1. V lost 4 bases, J lost 1 base, and 6 bases stayed unmatched. The CDR3 contains 15 residues. Germline CDR1 MNHEY, CDR2 SMNVEV (reference sequence). CDR3 DNA sequence: TGTGCCAGCAGTTCGCATCACAGGGGGAACACTGAAGCTTTCTTT. This encodes CASSSHHRGNTEAFF.

J is TRBJ2-1 and V is TRBV7-8; no definite D call. This CDR3 has 16 amino acids. The germline CDR1 and CDR2 sequences are SGHVS and FQNEAQ. The V end was cut by 5 bases, the J end by 2 bases, with 16 bases between. CDR3 nucleotides: TGTGCCAGCAGCGACCTTGATGTAGCCACCTACAATGAGCAGTTCTTC. Encoded protein: CASSDLDVATYNEQFF.

With respect to this clone: Germline is not matched at one junction end, which may reflect a read error. The V call is TRBV19, the J call TRBJ1-1; no firm D call. Germline V lookup: CDR1 LNHDA, CDR2 SQIVND (reference sequence). CDR3 length equals 12 residues. CDR3 protein: CASSADFGQRHF. CDR3 DNA sequence: TGTGCCAGTAGTGCAGATTTTGGTCAGCGTCACTTT.

The table lists this clone with a count of one. The chain combines TRBV19 with TRBJ1-1; 7 bases fit TRBD1. The junction had 6 bases not matched to a gene; V was cut back by 3 bases and J by 8 bases. Germline lookup yields CDR1 LNHDA and CDR2 SQIVND (reference sequence). This CDR3 region has 13 residues. In DNA form, the CDR3 reads TGTGCCAGTAGTATGCCTAGGGGGCCCGAAGCTTTCTTT. Protein: CASSMPRGPEAFF.

The chain combines TRBV19 with TRBJ2-1; D ambiguous. The V end was cut by 0 bases, the J end by 9 bases, with 6 bases between. This CDR3 region has 12 residues. Germline CDR1 LNHDA, CDR2 SQIVND (reference sequence). Here the CDR3 reads CASSIEDSEQFF. In DNA form, the CDR3 reads TGTGCCAGTAGTATAGAGGATAGTGAGCAGTTCTTC.

The chain has TRBV2 and TRBJ2-1; D gene uncertain. Looked up from germline, CDR1 is SNHLY and CDR2 is FYNNEI. V lost 6 bases and J 7 bases, leaving 16 bases between the germline ends. CDR3 size: 14 residues. Written as DNA, the CDR3 is TGTGCCAGCAGAGCTAGATTTGTTCTAAATGAGCAGTTCTTC. It yields the protein CASRARFVLNEQFF.

The rearrangement uses TRBV10-2 and TRBJ2-1; the D call may be TRBD1 or TRBD2 (5 bases each). CDR3 length: 13 amino acids. Germline CDR1 and CDR2: WSHSY and SAAADI. V lost 6 bases to trimming and J lost 8 bases, with 14 bases between them. In DNA form, the CDR3 reads TGCGCCAGCAGGGGGACGGGGTTCGATGAGCAGTTCTTC. Protein sequence: CASRGTGFDEQFF.

This chain links TRBV19 with TRBJ2-3; D might be TRBD1 or TRBD2, each matching 5 bases. The CDR3 contains 13 residues. Trimming removed 4 bases at V and 6 bases at J, with 11 bases between. Per the germline V gene, CDR1 is LNHDA and CDR2 is SQIVND (reference sequence). CDR3 in amino acids: CASSSVEGDTQYF. CDR3 DNA: TGTGCCAGTAGTAGTGTTGAGGGGGATACGCAGTATTTT.

The chain uses TRBV4-1 and TRBJ2-7, with a weak D call TRBD1 (5 bases). V was clipped by 0 bases and J by 6 bases, with 12 bases between them. The V gene's germline CDR1 is MGHRA and CDR2 YSYEKL. The CDR3 has 14 residues. The CDR3: CASSQERGRSEQYF. The CDR3 DNA reads TGCGCCAGCAGCCAAGAAAGGGGCCGGAGCGAGCAGTACTTC.

The gene calls are TRBV6-5 and TRBJ1-1; D remains unclear. CDR1 and CDR2 (germline): MNHEY, SVGAGI. Trimming pared 2 bases from V and 3 bases from J, leaving 7 bases between. The CDR3 totals 13 residues. DNA of the CDR3: TGTGCCAGCAGTTACAATCCGGACACTGAAGCTTTCTTT. Amino acids: CASSYNPDTEAFF.

The chain is built from TRBV7-9 and TRBJ1-2; weak D call: TRBD1 (6 bases). The V end lost 5 bases, the J end lost 4 bases, and 11 bases lay between the germline ends. The CDR3 spans 13 residues. Germline V gene sequence: CDR1 SEHNR, CDR2 FQNEAQ (reference sequence). The CDR3 spells CASSPPTGYGYTF. Here the CDR3 DNA reads TGTGCCAGCAGCCCGCCGACAGGCTATGGCTACACCTTC.

The chain joins TRBV2 to TRBJ2-5, with 13 bases lining up with TRBD2. The V and J ends lost 2 bases and 5 bases, in that order; junction bases with no gene match: 5. The CDR3 is 16 amino acids. The germline V gene encodes CDR1 SNHLY and CDR2 FYNNEI. CDR3 protein: CASSETSGRVEETQYF. Here the CDR3 DNA reads TGTGCCAGCAGTGAAACTAGCGGGAGGGTGGAGGAGACCCAGTACTTC.

The chain has TRBV7-2 and TRBJ2-1; 8 bases match TRBD2. The germline gives CDR1 SGHTA, CDR2 FQGNSA. The CDR3 sequence is 18 residues long. V dropped 5 bases and J dropped 0; count of bases not matched to a gene: 12. The CDR3, as DNA: TGTGCCAGCAGCCGAAGACCTAATAGCGGGAACTCCTACAATGAGCAGTTCTTC. This translates into CASSRRPNSGNSYNEQFF.

This chain connects TRBV7-7 to TRBJ2-2, with 9 bases aligning to TRBD1. The CDR3 consists of 15 residues. From germline, CDR1 is SSHAT and CDR2 FNYEAQ (reference sequence). V gave up 5 bases and J gave up 3 bases; unmatched junction bases: 4. The CDR3, as DNA: TGTGCCAGCAGCCGGAGACAGGGGGACACCGGGGAGCTGTTTTTT. Translation gives CASSRRQGDTGELFF.

The V gene is TRBV5-5, the J gene TRBJ2-5, with 8 bases identical to TRBD1. CDR1 and CDR2 from the germline V gene are SGHKS and YYEKEE (reference sequence). The V gene end was trimmed by 0 bases and the J gene end by 4 bases; junction bases not matched to a gene: 5. This CDR3 has 15 residues. Here the CDR3 DNA reads TGTGCCAGCAGCTTGGGGTATGGGACAGGAGAGACCCAGTACTTC. Translating gives CASSLGYGTGETQYF. The full variable domain, in which reference TRBV5-5 and TRBJ2-5 provide the parts outside the CDR3, is DAGVTQSPTHLIKTRGQQVTLRCSPISGHKSVSWYQQVLGQGPQFIFQYYEKEERGRGNFPDRFSARQFPNYSSELNVNALLLGDSALYLCASSLGYGTGETQYFGPGTRLLVL.

This clone was counted once. This rearrangement joins TRBV7-9 to TRBJ2-7; tentative D call: TRBD2 (5 bases). Looked up from germline, CDR1 is SEHNR and CDR2 is FQNEAQ (reference sequence). This CDR3 comprises 14 residues. The V gene lost 3 bases and the J gene lost 2 bases, with 11 bases spanning the gap. CDR3 loop: CASSFYTRTYEQYF. The CDR3, as DNA: TGTGCCAGCAGCTTTTACACTAGGACCTACGAGCAGTACTTC.

This chain joins TRBV5-6 and TRBJ2-1, with D tentatively TRBD2 (5 bases). The CDR3 extends over 13 amino acids. V shed 2 bases and J shed 10 bases, with 13 bases lying between them. From germline, CDR1 is SGHDT and CDR2 YYEEEE. The CDR3 here is CASSFVGETEQFF. The CDR3 DNA reads TGTGCCAGCAGCTTTGTCGGGGAAACAGAGCAGTTCTTC.

The rearrangement uses TRBV6-6 and TRBJ1-1; no reliable D call. With 5 bases removed from V and 4 bases from J, the gap between germline ends came to 20 bases. Germline CDR1 MNHNY, CDR2 SVGAGI (reference sequence). The CDR3 extends over 16 amino acids. The DNA of the CDR3 is TGTGCCAGCAGTCCTACCGTGGAGCGGACGGGCACTGAAGCTTTCTTT. It yields the protein CASSPTVERTGTEAFF.

The V gene is TRBV2, the J gene TRBJ2-1; 8 bases fit TRBD2. The CDR3 has 18 amino acids. J gave up 5 bases and V 4 bases, and 16 bases lay outside the gene matches. Looked up from germline, CDR1 is SNHLY and CDR2 is FYNNEI. The CDR3 loop is CASSVAAGGPPTNNEQFF. The CDR3 DNA is TGTGCCAGCAGTGTGGCGGCGGGAGGCCCACCCACTAACAATGAGCAGTTCTTC.

J is TRBJ2-3 and V is TRBV5-5; no definite D call. The CDR3 is 16 residues long. The V end was cut by 2 bases, the J end by 0 bases, with 13 bases between. CDR1 SGHKS and CDR2 YYEKEE come from the germline V gene (reference sequence). The CDR3 DNA reads as TGTGCCAGCAGCTTAGGGCTTTATTCTAGCACAGATACGCAGTATTTT. Translated, it gives CASSLGLYSSTDTQYF.

This clone is a singleton in its sample. This chain connects TRBV27 to TRBJ2-5, with TRBD2 matching over 7 bases. This CDR3 comprises 14 residues. The V gene end was trimmed by 1 base and the J gene end by 5 bases; junction bases not matched to a gene: 4. Germline V gives CDR1 MNHEY, CDR2 SMNVEV (reference sequence). CDR3 in amino acids: CASSLWPGGETQYF. The CDR3 DNA sequence: TGTGCCAGCAGTTTATGGCCCGGGGGGGAGACCCAGTACTTC.

Remarks on this clone: Other nucleotide sequences from this sample produce the same CDR3. The chain is built from TRBV19 and TRBJ1-5; no firm D call. Germline V gene sequence: CDR1 LNHDA, CDR2 SQIVND (reference sequence). The CDR3 has 12 amino acids. V lost 3 bases and J lost 4, with 4 bases in between. Here the CDR3 DNA reads TGTGCCAGTAGTATCGATAATCAGCCCCAGCATTTT. Protein: CASSIDNQPQHF.

This clone showed up just once. J is TRBJ2-1 and V is TRBV2; TRBD1 might be the D (6 bases). This CDR3 spans 13 amino acids. CDR1 and CDR2 from the germline V gene are SNHLY and FYNNEI. The germline V and J ends were trimmed by 5 bases and 6 bases, with 11 bases remaining between them. The CDR3 nucleotides read TGTGCCAGCAGTACCCGACAGGCCAATGAGCAGTTCTTC. Translated: CASSTRQANEQFF.

The chain has TRBV30 and TRBJ2-7; no reliable D call. The length of the CDR3 is 12 residues. V was pared by 0 bases and J by 6 bases, with 9 bases between. Per the germline V gene, CDR1 is GTSNPN and CDR2 is SVGIG (reference sequence). This CDR3 is CAWSVLSAEQYF. DNA for the CDR3: TGTGCCTGGAGTGTACTCAGCGCCGAGCAGTACTTC.

The genes are TRBV19 and TRBJ2-1; 13 nucleotides match TRBD2. The CDR3 runs to 18 residues. Germline trimming cut 3 bases from V and 0 bases from J; bases unmatched to any gene: 5. Germline V lookup: CDR1 LNHDA, CDR2 SQIVND (reference sequence). In nucleotides, the CDR3 is TGTGCCAGTAGTATGGGACTAGCGGGACCGAGCTCCTACAATGAGCAGTTCTTC. Residues: CASSMGLAGPSSYNEQFF.

The count of this clone is one. The chain uses TRBV28 and TRBJ2-1, with D perhaps matching TRBD1 (5 bases). This CDR3 comprises 14 residues. V was shortened by 3 bases and J by 5 bases, with 11 bases between the two germline ends. Germline CDR1 MDHEN, CDR2 SYDVKM. The CDR3 here is CASSFMGPDNEQFF. DNA for the CDR3: TGTGCCAGCAGTTTCATGGGGCCGGACAATGAGCAGTTCTTC.

This chain links TRBV7-8 with TRBJ2-3; D gene ambiguous. The germline V and J ends were trimmed by 4 bases and 4 bases, with 15 bases remaining between them. This CDR3 has 15 residues. Germline V gene lookup returns CDR1 SGHVS and CDR2 FQNEAQ. In nucleotides, the CDR3 is TGTGCCAGCAGCTCCCTTAGGAGTTTAGCAGATACGCAGTATTTT. Its protein product is CASSSLRSLADTQYF. Full variable domain (rest looked up from reference TRBV7-8 and TRBJ2-3): GAGVSQSPRYKVAKRGQDVALRCDPISGHVSLFWYQQALGQGPEFLTYFQNEAQLDKSGLPSDRFFAERPEGSVSTLKIQRTQQEDSAVYLCASSSLRSLADTQYFGPGTRLTVL.

The V call is TRBV9, the J call TRBJ1-5; D gene uncertain. V lost 4 bases to trimming and J lost 3 bases, with 11 bases between them. This CDR3 region has 14 residues. Germline V gene lookup returns CDR1 SGDLS and CDR2 YYNGEE. The CDR3 reads CASSLGWANQPQHF. CDR3 coding DNA: TGTGCCAGCAGCCTCGGATGGGCCAATCAGCCCCAGCATTTT.